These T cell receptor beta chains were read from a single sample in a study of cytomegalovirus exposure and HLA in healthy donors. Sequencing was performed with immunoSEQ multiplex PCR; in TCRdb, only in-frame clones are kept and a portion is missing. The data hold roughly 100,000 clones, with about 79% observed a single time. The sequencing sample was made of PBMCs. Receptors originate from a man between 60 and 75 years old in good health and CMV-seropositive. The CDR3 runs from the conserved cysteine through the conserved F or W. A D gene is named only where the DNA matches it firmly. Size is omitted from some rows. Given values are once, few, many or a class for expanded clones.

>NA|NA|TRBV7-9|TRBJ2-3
TGTGCCAGCAGCTTACAGGGCACAGATACGCAGTATTTT
CASSLQGTDTQYF
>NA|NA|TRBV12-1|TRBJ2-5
TGTGCCAGCAGCCTCCTAGCGGGGGGGGGAGAGACCCAGTACTTC
CASSLLAGGGETQYF
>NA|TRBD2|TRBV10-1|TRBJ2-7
TGCGCCAGCAGTGAGACTAGCGGGCCCTACGAGCAGTACTTC
CASSETSGPYEQYF
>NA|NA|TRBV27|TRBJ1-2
TGTGCCAGCAGTTTATTTACGGGGTCGAATGGCTACACCTTC
CASSLFTGSNGYTF
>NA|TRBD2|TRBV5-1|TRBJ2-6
TGCGCCAGCAGCTCACTAGCGGGGGGCGCCTCTGGGGCCAACGTCCTGACTTTC
CASSSLAGGASGANVLTF
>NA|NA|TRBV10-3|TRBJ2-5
TGTGCCATCAGCCAACAGGAGTTAGGAGAGACCCAGTACTTC
CAISQQELGETQYF
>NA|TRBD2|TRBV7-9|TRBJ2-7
TGTGCCAGCAGCCTAGCGGCGGCAGCTACCTACGAGCAGTACTTC
CASSLAAAATYEQYF
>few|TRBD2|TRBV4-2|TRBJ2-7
TGTGCCAGCAGCCAACTACGGGGGGAATCAAGGCCCTACGAGCAGTACTTC
CASSQLRGESRPYEQYF
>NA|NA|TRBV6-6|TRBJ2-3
TGTGCCAGCAGTTTCCGGGACACTCGCACAGATACGCAGTATTTT
CASSFRDTRTDTQYF
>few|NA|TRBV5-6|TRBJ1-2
TGTGCCAGCAGCATCCCGCCAGGGTTGGACTATGGCTACACCTTC
CASSIPPGLDYGYTF
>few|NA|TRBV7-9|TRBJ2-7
TGTGCCAGCAGCCAGGTTAGGGGTAGCCCCTACGAGCAGTACTTC
CASSQVRGSPYEQYF
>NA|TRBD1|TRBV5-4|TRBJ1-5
TGTGCCAGCAGCTCGCAGGGGGAGCTCAATCAGCCCCAGCATTTT
CASSSQGELNQPQHF
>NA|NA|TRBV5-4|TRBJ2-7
TGTGCCAGCAGCTTGGCAGGAACTTACGAGCAGTACTTC
CASSLAGTYEQYF
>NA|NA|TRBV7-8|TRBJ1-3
TGTGCCAGCAGCCTCAGGGTTGGCGGAAACACCATATATTTT
CASSLRVGGNTIYF
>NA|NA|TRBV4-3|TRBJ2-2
TGCGCCAGCAGCTGGACTATTAACACCGGGGAGCTGTTTTTT
CASSWTINTGELFF
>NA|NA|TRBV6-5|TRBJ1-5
TGTGCCAGCAGACTCCAGGCAGAGGGCCGGCAGCCCCAGCATTTT
CASRLQAEGRQPQHF
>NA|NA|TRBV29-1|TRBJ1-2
TGCAGCGTTGAAGGGGGAGCCCCCTATGGCTACACCTTC
CSVEGGAPYGYTF
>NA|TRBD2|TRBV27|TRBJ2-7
TGTGCCAGCCGGCCCACCACACTAGCGGGGGTTACCTACGAGCAGTACTTC
CASRPTTLAGVTYEQYF
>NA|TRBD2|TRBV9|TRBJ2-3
TGTGCCAGCAGCGTAGGAGCGGGGGATATCACAGATACGCAGTATTTT
CASSVGAGDITDTQYF
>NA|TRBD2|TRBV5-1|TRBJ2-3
TGCGCCAGCAGCTTGGCCGGGGGGGAAGCGCAGTATTTT
CASSLAGGEAQYF
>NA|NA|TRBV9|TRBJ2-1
TGTGCCAGCAGCGTAGGGGGAGAGTATGGTGAGCAGTTCTTC
CASSVGGEYGEQFF
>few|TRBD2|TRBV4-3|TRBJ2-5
TGCGCCAGCAGCCAAGGGGGGTGGGGGGGGGAGGGAGAGACCCAGTACTTC
CASSQGGWGGEGETQYF
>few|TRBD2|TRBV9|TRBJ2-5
TGTGCCAGCAGCTCAGGACTAGCGGGGGGAGAGACCCAGTACTTC
CASSSGLAGGETQYF
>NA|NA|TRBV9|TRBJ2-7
TGTGCCAGCAGCGCCCATGAGGACACCTCCTACGAGCAGTACTTC
CASSAHEDTSYEQYF
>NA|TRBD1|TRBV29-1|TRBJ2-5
TGCAGCGTCGACACAGGGGTGTGGGAGACCCAGTACTTC
CSVDTGVWETQYF
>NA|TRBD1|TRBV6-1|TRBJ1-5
TGTGCCAGCAGTTCTCCGGGACAGAAAAATCAGCCCCAGCATTTT
CASSSPGQKNQPQHF
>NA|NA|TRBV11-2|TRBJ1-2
TGTGCCAGCAGCTTAGAAGGGGCTGGATATGGCTACACCTTC
CASSLEGAGYGYTF
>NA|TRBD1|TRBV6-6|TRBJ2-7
TGTGCCAGCAGTTACTCCGGGACAGTTTTCCGGGAGCAGTACTTC
CASSYSGTVFREQYF
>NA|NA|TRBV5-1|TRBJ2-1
TGCGCCAGCAGCGTCTTAGGGGGAGGGAATGAGCAGTTCTTC
CASSVLGGGNEQFF
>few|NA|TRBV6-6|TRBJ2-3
TGTGCCAGCAGGGTCAGGTTCGCAGATACGCAGTATTTT
CASRVRFADTQYF
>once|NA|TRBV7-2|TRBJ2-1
TGTGCCAGCAGCTGGCCGGGATACAATGAGCAGTTCTTC
CASSWPGYNEQFF
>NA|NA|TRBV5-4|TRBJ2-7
TGTGCCAGCAGCTTAACGGCAGGGGTGTACGAGCAGTACTTC
CASSLTAGVYEQYF
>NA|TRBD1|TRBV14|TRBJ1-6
TGTGCCAGCAGAACCTCAGGGGGCGCAGGGTCACCCCTCCACTTT
CASRTSGGAGSPLHF
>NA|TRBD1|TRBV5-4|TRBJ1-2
TGTGCCAGCAGCTTGGCGGCAGGGGGCGACTATGGCTACACCTTC
CASSLAAGGDYGYTF
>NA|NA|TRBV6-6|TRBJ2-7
TGTGCCAGCACAGGGTCCCTCCTCAGCGAGCAGTACTTC
CASTGSLLSEQYF
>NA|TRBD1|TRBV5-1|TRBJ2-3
TGCGCCAGCAGCATTGGACAGGGCCGAGATACGCAGTATTTT
CASSIGQGRDTQYF
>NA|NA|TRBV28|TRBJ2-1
TGTGCCTCGGGGGGCCGGTATAACTACAATGAGCAGTTCTTC
CASGGRYNYNEQFF
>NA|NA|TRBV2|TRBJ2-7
TGTGCCAACGCGGGGAGCTACGAGCAGTACTTC
CANAGSYEQYF
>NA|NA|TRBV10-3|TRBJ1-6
TGTGCCATCAAAGGGGGTACAGCTTTTAATTCACCCCTCCACTTT
CAIKGGTAFNSPLHF
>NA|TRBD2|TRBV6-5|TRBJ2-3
TGTGCCAGCAGTTACTCGGGACTAGCAGGCACAGATACGCAGTATTTT
CASSYSGLAGTDTQYF
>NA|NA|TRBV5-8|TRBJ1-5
TGTGCCAGCAGCTTGGGGAGACAGAGCAATCAGCCCCAGCATTTT
CASSLGRQSNQPQHF